Each of the 10 T cell receptor beta chains below was sequenced from the same sample in a study of lung T cells in sarcoidosis with Löfgren's syndrome. TCRdb reprocessed the reads via MiXCR and lists one record per CDR3 protein. Of some 8,600 distinct CDR3 sequences listed, approximately 21% are singletons. The material sequenced was CD4+ T cells from bronchoalveolar lavage fluid. These receptors were collected from a human donor with sarcoidosis (Löfgren's syndrome or another form), or a control subject (not recorded which).

This clonotype was counted ten times or more. This sequence joins TRBV28 and TRBJ2-1; either TRBD1 or TRBD2 may supply D (7 bases each). V shed 5 bases and J shed 9 bases, with 20 bases lying between them. The CDR3 totals 15 residues. Germline CDR1 and CDR2: MDHEN and SYDVKM. Here the CDR3 reads CASSTTGVGGVEQFF. The CDR3 coding sequence is TGTGCCAGCAGTACCACAGGGGTTGGGGGGGTTGAGCAGTTCTTC.

This clonotype was counted at least ten times. The chain combines TRBV7-2 with TRBJ2-1, with D unresolved. Germline V gene sequence: CDR1 SGHTA, CDR2 FQGNSA. The V gene lost 7 bases and the J gene lost 9 bases, with 13 bases spanning the gap. The CDR3 extends over 12 amino acids. CDR3 in DNA: TGTGCCAGCAACCCAGGCGGTTTTGAGCAGTTCTTC. It encodes CASNPGGFEQFF.

This clonotype was detected many times. The genes are TRBV3-1 and TRBJ1-5, with unresolved D. Trimming pared 1 base from V and 3 bases from J, leaving 7 bases between. The CDR3 contains 14 residues. CDR1 LGHDT and CDR2 YNNKEL come from the germline V gene (reference sequence). The CDR3: CASSQGAFNQPQHF. The DNA of the CDR3 is TGTGCCAGCAGCCAAGGTGCCTTCAATCAGCCCCAGCATTTT.

This clonotype is labeled as medium-sized. The chain employs TRBV7-2 and TRBJ1-5, with a possible D match to TRBD1 (6 bases). Germline-derived CDR1 and CDR2 are SGHTA and FQGNSA. The CDR3 is 14 residues long. V lost 3 bases to trimming and J lost 8 bases, with 14 bases between them. In nucleotides, the CDR3 is TGTGCCAGCAGCTTGCCGGGGGGGCGGGAGCCCCAGCATTTT. Its translation: CASSLPGGREPQHF.

This clonotype was seen ten or more times. V usage is TRBV20-1 and J usage is TRBJ2-7; D uncertain. The CDR3 is 11 amino acids. Germline assignment: CDR1 DFQATT and CDR2 SNEGSKA (reference sequence). With 6 bases removed from V and 5 bases from J, the gap between germline ends came to 11 bases. CDR3 nucleotide sequence: TGCAGTGCCCAGGTCGTCCACGAGCAGTACTTC. This sequence encodes CSAQVVHEQYF.

With regard to this clonotype: A read error may produce the germline difference seen at one junction end. The chain has TRBV7-2 and TRBJ1-3; unclear D gene. Per the germline V gene, CDR1 is SGHTA and CDR2 is FQGNSA. The CDR3 has 14 amino acids. CDR3 region: CASSSDGSGSTIYF. In DNA form, the CDR3 reads TGTGCCAGCAGCTCGGACGGTTCTGGAAGCACCATATATTTT.

A remark on this clonotype: This may be a read error, as it is one base from a much larger clone. The chain couples TRBV28 to TRBJ2-1, with 7 bases lining up with TRBD1. From germline, CDR1 is MDHEN and CDR2 SYDVKM. There are 15 residues in the CDR3. In DNA, the CDR3 is TGTGCCAGCAGTTTAATGGGACAGCTCTTAGATGAGCAGTCCTTC. Translation: CASSLMGQLLDEQSF.

This clonotype qualifies as medium-sized. The chain joins TRBV6-6 to TRBJ1-1; D perhaps matches TRBD1 (6 bases). CDR1 MNHNY and CDR2 SVGAGI come from the germline V gene (reference sequence). This CDR3 is 14 amino acids long. With 2 bases removed from V and 5 bases from J, the gap between germline ends came to 12 bases. In DNA form, the CDR3 reads TGTGCCAGCAGTTACGTGGGGGCAAAGACTGAAGCTTTCTTT. Protein: CASSYVGAKTEAFF.

This clonotype was observed many times. V usage is TRBV20-1 and J usage is TRBJ2-5, with a weak D call TRBD2 (6 bases). The CDR3 extends over 15 amino acids. V lost 4 bases and J lost 2, with 17 bases in between. The germline V gene has CDR1 DFQATT and CDR2 SNEGSKA (reference sequence). DNA for the CDR3: TGCAGTGCTAACCCCCCCGTGCGGGGACAAGAGACCCAGTACTTC. Translated, it gives CSANPPVRGQETQYF.

Many counts were recorded for this clonotype. The V call is TRBV20-1, the J call TRBJ2-7; D possibly matches TRBD1 or TRBD2 (7 bases each). CDR1 and CDR2 from the germline V gene are DFQATT and SNEGSKA (reference sequence). Trimming left V 3 bases short and J 3 bases short, with 15 bases between. The CDR3 is made up of 14 amino acids. This CDR3 reads CSARVSGGVYEQYF. The CDR3 DNA is TGCAGTGCTAGGGTTTCAGGGGGGGTCTACGAGCAGTACTTC.